This T cell receptor (beta chain) was sequenced during a study of T cell changes during pregnancy in multiple sclerosis. The CDR3 is made up of 17 amino acids. V gave up 3 bases and J gave up 4 bases, with 22 bases separating them. Per germline, CDR1 LNHNV and CDR2 YYDKDF (reference sequence). Sequenced by immunoSEQ multiplex PCR; TCRdb stores in-frame clones only, minus some. The sample includes 30,000 to 35,000 clones, less than 95% of them seen just once. The genes are TRBV15 and TRBJ2-7, with unresolved D. This sample comprised CD8+ T cells from peripheral blood mononuclear cells, obtained before pregnancy. The receptor was derived from a female donor with multiple sclerosis, enrolled in a pregnancy study. CDR3 protein: CATSRPPPQTSFYEQYF. DNA of the CDR3: TGTGCCACCAGCAGGCCCCCCCCACAGACGTCCTTTTACGAGCAGTACTTC.